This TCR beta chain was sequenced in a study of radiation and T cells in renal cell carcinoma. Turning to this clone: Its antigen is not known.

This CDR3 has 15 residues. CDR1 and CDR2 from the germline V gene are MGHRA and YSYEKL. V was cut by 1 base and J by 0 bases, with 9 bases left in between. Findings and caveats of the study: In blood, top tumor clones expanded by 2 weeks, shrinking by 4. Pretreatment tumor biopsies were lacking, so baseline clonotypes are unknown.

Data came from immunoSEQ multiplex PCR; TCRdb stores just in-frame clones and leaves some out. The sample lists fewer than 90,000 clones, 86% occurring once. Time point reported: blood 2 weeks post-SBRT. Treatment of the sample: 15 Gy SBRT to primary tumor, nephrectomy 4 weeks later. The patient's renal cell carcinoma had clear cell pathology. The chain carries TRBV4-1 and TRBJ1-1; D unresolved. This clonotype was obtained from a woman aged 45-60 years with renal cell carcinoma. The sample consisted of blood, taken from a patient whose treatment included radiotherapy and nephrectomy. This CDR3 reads CASSQGLQLNTEAFF. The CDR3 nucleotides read TGCGCCAGCAGCCAAGGTCTACAGTTGAACACTGAAGCTTTCTTT.